The source of this TCR beta chain is a study of T-cell memory formation after mild COVID-19 listed by TCRdb under 2021. Background for the entire study: TCR sequence clusters from the two donors were found to be largely donor specific. Longitudinal TCRalpha and TCRbeta repertoire sequencing tracked T-cell clones expanding and contracting after mild COVID-19 in two donors. Two young, previously healthy adult volunteers made up the cohort, one male and one female.

Points the paper makes about the study in general: From day 15 to 85, contracting clones showed balanced CD4/CD8 phenotypes, whereas a second wave of clones that expanded from day 15 to 37 leaned towards CD4+. SARS-CoV-2 specificity of the second-wave clones peaking on day 37 was not confirmed. Contracting CD4+ clones were located mainly in the CM and EM memory subsets, whereas CD8+ clones were found to be enriched in EMRA. The study covered only two mild cases, and larger cohorts including severe cases with pre-infection samples were considered necessary. The detection of some responding clones in pre-infection memory suggests that pre-existing cross-reactive memory T cells joined the SARS-CoV-2 response.

With respect to this clonotype: The target of this receptor is not known. No quality values exist for individual bases; no much larger clone is one base distant.

Ficoll-Paque density gradient centrifugation was used to isolate PBMCs. TCRdb names Illumina NovaSeq 6000 as the instrument used. Using 5'RACE with constant-segment primers, TCRalpha and TCRbeta cDNA libraries were constructed, with sample barcodes and unique molecular identifiers added in the process. Trizol reagent was used to extract RNA from every sample. The libraries were amplified in two PCR steps, and the second step added a second sample barcode and Illumina TruSeq adapters. The libraries were sequenced on an Illumina NovaSeq using 2 x 150 bp paired-end reads. Per the original workflow: Demultiplexing of reads and collapsing into UMI-guided consensus sequences were performed with migec v1.2.7. Using mixcr v2.1.11, the UMI consensuses were aligned to TRA and TRB V and J templates and assembled into clonotypes. Clonotypes were classified as expanded or contracted when called significant by both edgeR and NoisET, with noise models trained on biological replicates. For edgeR calls, the cutoffs were a false discovery rate-adjusted p below 0.01 and a log2 fold-change threshold of 1. As an exploratory analysis of dynamics, PCA with hierarchical clustering was applied to max-normalized trajectories of the 1000 most abundant clonotypes. Separately sequenced CD4+ and CD8+ repertoires were used to assign a CD4 or CD8 phenotype to each responding clone. TCRdb handled the public reads itself, with Q25 trimming in fastp and clone calling in MiXCR, and kept productive beta chains. Duplicate CDR3 protein sequences are folded into a single record with the most common DNA and genes. Clone size and V and J calls follow TCRdb, not the original study. This sample holds hundreds of thousands of distinct CDR3 sequences; around 24% were observed only once. The ten top clones hold around 8.7% of the sample.

Inclusive of the bounding cysteine and phenylalanine, the CDR3 is 14 residues long. Left in the record is the CDR3 DNA by itself, 42 bases read in frame from the first base. As encoded in the germline V gene, CDR1 is SGDLS while CDR2 is YYNGEE. Trimming costs V 4 bases and J 5 bases, and their ends lie 12 bases apart. The sequence was obtained from an adult woman who had mild COVID-19 (a few samples of this study predate the infection). The sample titles of this study are shuffled in the database, so cell type and time point are left out; the donor was told from shared clones. Sequencing input: PBMCs or a T cell subset sorted from them (not recorded which). This sequence uses TRBV9 and TRBJ2-2; too little of a D gene remains to name it. The CDR3 reads as follows: CASSPIPETGELFF. The DNA sequence follows: TGTGCCAGCAGCCCTATCCCAGAGACCGGGGAGCTGTTTTTT.